The rows below give T cell receptor beta chains drawn from one sample of a study of blood T cells in healthy people across ages. TCRdb used MiXCR to reprocess the 5' RACE reads, holding one entry per CDR3 protein. The sample lists roughly 1,000,000 distinct CDR3 sequences, less than 25% occurring once. These data are also associated with another study on T cells of mothers and their children.

Sequenced sample: blood. Receptors originate from a girl aged 2-10 years in good health. CDR3s include the opening cysteine and the closing phenylalanine or tryptophan. A D gene is named only where the DNA matches it firmly. Size values are once, few and many counts, or a class for expanded clones, and some rows have none.

>TRBV2|TRBJ2-5|.|TRBD2
CASKGRGGETQYF
TGTGCCAGCAAGGGCCGGGGGGGAGAGACCCAGTACTTC
>TRBV25-1|TRBJ2-2|.|.
CASSEYLTGNTGELFF
TGTGCCAGCAGTGAATATCTGACAGGGAACACCGGGGAGCTGTTTTTT
>TRBV12-3/TRBV12-4|TRBJ1-1|.|.
CASKSTSTEAFF
TGTGCCAGCAAAAGTACAAGCACTGAAGCTTTCTTT
>TRBV24-1|TRBJ2-5|few|TRBD1
CATSDRQGPSQETQYF
TGTGCCACCAGTGATCGACAGGGGCCCTCCCAAGAGACCCAGTACTTC
>TRBV11-2|TRBJ2-7|.|.
CASSARDPFFPNYEQYF
TGTGCCAGCAGCGCCCGGGACCCCTTCTTTCCGAACTACGAGCAGTACTTC
>TRBV3-1|TRBJ2-5|.|.
CASSLGTTKGQETQYF
TGTGCCAGCAGCCTTGGGACCACAAAAGGCCAAGAGACCCAGTACTTC
>TRBV28|TRBJ2-5|.|TRBD2
CASKTPTSGVETQYF
TGTGCCAGCAAAACCCCGACTAGCGGGGTAGAGACCCAGTACTTC
>TRBV11-1|TRBJ2-1|few|.
CASSFEVSSGNEQFF
TGTGCCAGCAGCTTTGAGGTCTCGTCAGGGAATGAGCAGTTCTTC
>TRBV7-8|TRBJ1-2|few|TRBD1
CASSTPPTGKPKSYTF
TGTGCCAGCAGCACCCCACCGACAGGGAAACCAAAGAGCTACACCTTC
>TRBV7-8|TRBJ2-7|few|.
CASSLAEDYEQYF
TGTGCCAGCAGCTTAGCGGAGGATTACGAGCAGTACTTC
>TRBV28|TRBJ1-5|.|.
CASAGFSNQPQHF
TGTGCCAGCGCGGGGTTTAGCAATCAGCCCCAGCATTTT
>TRBV4-3|TRBJ2-7|.|TRBD2
CASTPGEGYEQYF
TGCGCCAGCACCCCTGGGGAGGGCTACGAGCAGTACTTC
>TRBV7-3|TRBJ2-6|.|.
CASSLIGSNVLTF
TGTGCCAGCAGCTTAATCGGGAGCAACGTCCTGACTTTC
>TRBV2|TRBJ1-1|.|.
CASVQNTEAFF
TGTGCCAGCGTACAGAACACTGAAGCTTTCTTT
>TRBV20-1|TRBJ2-5|.|.
CSARDTSFPAETQCF
TGCAGTGCTAGAGACACATCCTTCCCTGCTGAGACCCAGTGCTTC
>TRBV19|TRBJ2-5|.|.
CASSIGLKETQYF
TGTGCCAGTAGTATTGGCCTTAAAGAGACCCAGTACTTC
>TRBV7-9|TRBJ2-3|.|TRBD2
CASSFGLAGLPSTDTQYF
TGTGCCAGCAGCTTTGGCCTAGCGGGGCTGCCTAGCACAGATACGCAGTATTTT
>TRBV7-3|TRBJ2-7|.|.
CASSLYAGFAYEQYF
TGTGCCAGCAGCTTATATGCGGGCTTCGCCTACGAGCAGTACTTC
>TRBV11-2|TRBJ2-1|few|.
CASSLVPGAVYNEQFF
TGTGCCAGCAGCTTAGTACCGGGCGCGGTTTACAATGAGCAGTTCTTC
>TRBV7-6|TRBJ2-5|.|TRBD2
CASRRGGGLETQYF
TGTGCCAGCAGGAGAGGCGGGGGTTTGGAGACCCAGTACTTC
>TRBV2|TRBJ1-4|many|.
CASRGATNEKLFF
TGTGCCAGCCGGGGTGCAACTAATGAAAAACTGTTTTTT
>TRBV12-3/TRBV12-4|TRBJ1-5|few|.
CARRTEGQPQHF
TGTGCCCGCAGAACAGAGGGTCAGCCCCAGCATTTT
>TRBV12-3/TRBV12-4|TRBJ2-1|few|TRBD2
CASPAGGDEQFF
TGTGCCAGTCCAGCGGGGGGGGATGAGCAGTTCTTC
>TRBV9|TRBJ2-5|few|.
CASSGSHQGWGETQYF
TGTGCCAGCAGCGGGTCCCATCAGGGGTGGGGAGAGACCCAGTACTTC
>TRBV3-1|TRBJ2-1|few|TRBD2
CASSPSGLAGVHEQFF
TGTGCCAGCAGCCCTTCGGGACTAGCGGGGGTCCATGAGCAGTTCTTC
>TRBV4-3|TRBJ2-2|.|TRBD2
CASSQEARSSGDTGELFF
TGCGCCAGCAGCCAGGAGGCTCGGAGTAGCGGGGACACCGGGGAGCTGTTTTTT
>TRBV12-3/TRBV12-4|TRBJ2-5|.|TRBD2
CASSLARPGLAPGEQYF
TGTGCCAGCAGTTTAGCGCGACCAGGACTAGCCCCAGGGGAGCAGTACTTC
>TRBV9|TRBJ2-5|.|.
CASNKGGDQETQYF
TGTGCCAGCAATAAGGGGGGGGATCAAGAGACCCAGTACTTC
>TRBV7-3|TRBJ2-1|many|TRBD2
CASSSVPLTSGSSYNEQFF
TGTGCCAGCAGCTCCGTTCCACTCACTAGCGGTAGCTCCTACAATGAGCAGTTCTTC
>TRBV7-7|TRBJ2-3|few|.
CASSPGLAVNTQYF
TGTGCTAGCAGCCCGGGGTTAGCGGTAAATACGCAGTATTTT
>TRBV6-5|TRBJ2-1|few|TRBD1
CASSYLGTGVAGGDEQFF
TGTGCCAGCAGTTATCTTGGGACAGGGGTTGCGGGTGGAGATGAGCAGTTCTTC
>TRBV12-3/TRBV12-4|TRBJ2-1|.|.
CASSYLQGNEQFF
TGTGCCAGCAGCTACTTACAGGGAAATGAGCAGTTCTTC
>TRBV6-5|TRBJ2-5|.|.
CASSYSQVQETQYF
TGTGCCAGCAGTTACTCGCAGGTCCAAGAGACCCAGTACTTC
>TRBV7-3|TRBJ1-1|.|.
CASSSLTGTEAFF
TGTGCCAGCAGCTCACTAACAGGGACTGAAGCTTTCTTT
>TRBV7-2|TRBJ2-2|many|TRBD2
CASSSTSGGTGELFF
TGTGCCAGCAGCTCTACTAGCGGGGGGACCGGGGAGCTGTTTTTT
>TRBV15|TRBJ1-1|.|.
CATSRPSTGNTEAFF
TGTGCCACCAGCAGACCCTCTACAGGGAACACTGAAGCTTTCTTT
>TRBV6-2/TRBV6-3|TRBJ1-5|.|.
CASWEAGQPQHF
TGTGCCAGCTGGGAGGCGGGCCAGCCCCAGCATTTT
>TRBV28|TRBJ2-5|few|TRBD2
CVSSLRTSGSQETQYF
TGTGTCAGCAGTTTAAGGACTAGCGGTAGTCAAGAGACCCAGTACTTC
>TRBV29-1|TRBJ1-1|.|.
CSVDSGELAAFF
TGCAGCGTTGATTCTGGGGAACTTGCGGCTTTCTTT
>TRBV4-1|TRBJ2-1|few|.
CASSQGEEDNEQFF
TGCGCCAGCAGCCAAGGAGAGGAGGACAATGAGCAGTTCTTC
>TRBV5-4|TRBJ2-4|few|TRBD2
CASGRERGNIQYF
TGTGCCTCGGGGCGGGAGAGGGGAAACATTCAGTACTTC
>TRBV29-1|TRBJ1-2|.|.
CSVKTQGTDGYTF
TGCAGCGTTAAGACCCAGGGCACTGATGGCTACACCTTC
>TRBV6-5|TRBJ1-1|few|.
CATKVGEEVPEAFF
TGTGCCACCAAAGTCGGGGAGGAGGTACCTGAAGCTTTCTTT
>TRBV27|TRBJ2-7|few|.
CASSYGENYEQYF
TGTGCCAGCAGTTACGGCGAAAATTACGAGCAGTACTTC
>TRBV5-5|TRBJ2-7|few|.
CASSLHVSYEQYF
TGTGCCAGCAGCTTACACGTATCCTACGAGCAGTACTTC
>TRBV5-6|TRBJ2-4|few|.
CASSLDGGLQKNIQYF
TGTGCCAGCAGCTTGGATGGCGGACTTCAGAAAAACATTCAGTACTTC